This T cell receptor beta chain was documented in a study of CD4 T cells in relation to SARS-CoV-2 and coronaviruses. At the level of the study: TCR beta CDR3s were sequenced after roughly nine-day antigen culture of PBMCs. Negative control cultures got HIV-1 Nef peptides or no peptide.

Before the COVID-19 pandemic, during about 2010-2018, CD4+ T cells were taken from unexposed donors. After more than eight days of culture, CD4+ T cells were isolated. A remark on this clone: Its antigen is undetermined.

Here immunoSEQ multiplex PCR was the method, and the copy in TCRdb shows in-frame clones only, minus some. The sample yields 18,000 or so clones, roughly four fifths seen once. The V end lost 5 bases, the J end lost 7 bases, and 14 bases lay between the germline ends. CDR3 length: 13 residues. Germline lookup yields CDR1 SGHTA and CDR2 FQGTGA. The study's findings and limits: In roughly two thirds of donors, memory CD4+ clonotypes crossrecognized SARS-CoV-2 and at least one common cold coronavirus spike. No donor gave both pre-pandemic and post-infection samples.

The source of this sequence is a human donor in good health. The chain carries TRBV7-3 and TRBJ1-1, with D hard to call. The sequenced sample consisted of CD4+ T cells from PBMCs, cultured in vitro. CDR3 residues: CASSPVPTGEAFF. In DNA form, the CDR3 reads TGTGCCAGCAGCCCCGTCCCGACCGGTGAAGCTTTCTTT.